One sample yielded the 2 T cell receptor beta chains listed below, sequenced in a study of T-cell reconstitution after alpha-beta-depleted transplantation in children. This sample's TCRbeta library carried unique molecular identifier barcodes. One entry per CDR3 protein, called by TCRdb with MiXCR from the PCR reads. Among about 460,000 distinct CDR3 sequences, approximately 10% were seen once, and the ten largest hold 2%. The sample here was PBMCs, taken before TCRalphabeta/CD19-depleted stem cell transplant. All receptors derive from a child aged 2 to 10 with inherited bone marrow failure, due to receive a stem cell transplant.

There are many counts of this clonotype. This chain links TRBV24-1 with TRBJ2-1; the match to TRBD2 covers 7 bases. The CDR3 loop spans 18 amino acids. CDR1 is KGHDR and CDR2 is SFDVKD in the germline V gene. V lost 3 bases to trimming and J lost 4 bases; unmatched junction nucleotides: 14. The CDR3 is CATSDPLPGGSFYNEQFF. Written as DNA, the CDR3 is TGTGCCACCAGTGATCCACTCCCCGGCGGGAGCTTTTACAATGAGCAGTTCTTC.

Only a few counts were recorded for this clonotype. The chain has TRBV4-3 and TRBJ2-7; D remains ambiguous. V gave up 0 bases and J gave up 3 bases, with 15 bases separating them. The CDR3 contains 16 residues. Germline CDR1 and CDR2: LGHNA and YSLEER. CDR3 coding DNA: TGCGCCAGCAGCCAAGATGCTAGGATTGAATTCTACGAGCAGTACTTC. Amino acid sequence: CASSQDARIEFYEQYF.